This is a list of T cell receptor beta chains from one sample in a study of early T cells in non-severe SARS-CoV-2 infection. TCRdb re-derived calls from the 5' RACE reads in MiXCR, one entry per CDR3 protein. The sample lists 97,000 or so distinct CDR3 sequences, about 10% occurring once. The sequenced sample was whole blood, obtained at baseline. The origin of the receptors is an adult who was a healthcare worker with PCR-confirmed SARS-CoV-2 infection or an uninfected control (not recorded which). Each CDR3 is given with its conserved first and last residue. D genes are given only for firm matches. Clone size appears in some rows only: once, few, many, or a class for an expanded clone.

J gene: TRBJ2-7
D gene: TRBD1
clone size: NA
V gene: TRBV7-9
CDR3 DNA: TGTGCCAGCAGCCTGGGACAGGGCGAAAAGGACTTC
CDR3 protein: CASSLGQGEKDF

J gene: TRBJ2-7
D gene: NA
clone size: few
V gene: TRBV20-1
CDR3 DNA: TGCAGTGCTAGAGATTCGTATTCCTACGAGCAGTACTTC
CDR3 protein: CSARDSYSYEQYF

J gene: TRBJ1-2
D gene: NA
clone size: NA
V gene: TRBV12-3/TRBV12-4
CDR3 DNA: TGTGCCAGCAGTTTAAGGGCAGAATCCGCGTATGGCTACACCTTC
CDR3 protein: CASSLRAESAYGYTF

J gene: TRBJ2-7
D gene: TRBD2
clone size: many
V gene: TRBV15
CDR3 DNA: TGTGCCACCAGCAGGGATAGACTAGCGGGGGGGCCACGGAGCGAGCAGTACTTC
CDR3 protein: CATSRDRLAGGPRSEQYF

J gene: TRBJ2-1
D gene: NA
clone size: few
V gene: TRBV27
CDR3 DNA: TGTGCCAGCAGTTTATATTCCAGATCTAGCTCCTACAATGAGCAGTTCTTC
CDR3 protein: CASSLYSRSSSYNEQFF

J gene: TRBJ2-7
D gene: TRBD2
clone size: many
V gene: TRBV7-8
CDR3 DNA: TGTGCCAGCAGCTATTCCCACACGGGTCCGGGGGGTCCTTACGAGCAGTACTTC
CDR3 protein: CASSYSHTGPGGPYEQYF

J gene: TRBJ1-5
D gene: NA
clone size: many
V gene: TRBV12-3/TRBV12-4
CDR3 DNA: TGTGCCAGCAGTATACAGGGAGGCAATCAGCCCCAGCATTTT
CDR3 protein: CASSIQGGNQPQHF

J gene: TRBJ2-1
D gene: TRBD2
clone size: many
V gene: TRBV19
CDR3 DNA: TGTGCCAGTAGTGAGACTAGCGGGGTCTACAATGAGCAGTTCTTC
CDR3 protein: CASSETSGVYNEQFF

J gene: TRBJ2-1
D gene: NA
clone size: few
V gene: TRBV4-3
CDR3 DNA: TGCGCCAGCAGCCAATCTTCAGGGTACAATGAGCAGTTCTTC
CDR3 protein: CASSQSSGYNEQFF

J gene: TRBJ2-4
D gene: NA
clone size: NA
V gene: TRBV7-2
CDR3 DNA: TGTGCCAGCAGCTTATGGTGGGGGTACATTCAGTACTTC
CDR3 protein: CASSLWWGYIQYF

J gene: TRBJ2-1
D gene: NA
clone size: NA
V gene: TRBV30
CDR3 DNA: TGTGCCTGGAGTGTACAGCAAATCTACAATGAGCAGTTCTTC
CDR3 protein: CAWSVQQIYNEQFF

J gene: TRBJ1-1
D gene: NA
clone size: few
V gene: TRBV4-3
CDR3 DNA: TGCGCCAGCAGCCAAGAAGTGGGGGGCACTGAAGCTTTCTTT
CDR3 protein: CASSQEVGGTEAFF

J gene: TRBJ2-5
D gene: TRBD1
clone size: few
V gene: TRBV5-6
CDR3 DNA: TGTGCCAGCAGCTCGCAGGGGGCTGTAGAGACCCAGTACTTC
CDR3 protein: CASSSQGAVETQYF

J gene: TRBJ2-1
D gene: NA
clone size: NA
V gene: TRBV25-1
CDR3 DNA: TGTGCCAGCAGTGGGGTATCTAGCTCCTACAATGAGCAGTTCTTC
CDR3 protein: CASSGVSSSYNEQFF